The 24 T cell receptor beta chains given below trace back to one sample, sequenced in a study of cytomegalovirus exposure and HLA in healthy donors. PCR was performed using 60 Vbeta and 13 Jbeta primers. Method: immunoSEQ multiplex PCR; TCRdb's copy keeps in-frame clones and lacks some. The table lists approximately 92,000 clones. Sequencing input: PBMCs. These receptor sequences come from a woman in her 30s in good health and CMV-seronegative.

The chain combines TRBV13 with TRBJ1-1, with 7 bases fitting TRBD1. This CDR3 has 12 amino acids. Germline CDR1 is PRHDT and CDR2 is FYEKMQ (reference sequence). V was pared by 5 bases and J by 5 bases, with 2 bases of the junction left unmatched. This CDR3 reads CASSDRDTEAFF. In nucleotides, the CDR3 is TGTGCCAGCAGCGACAGGGATACTGAAGCTTTCTTT.

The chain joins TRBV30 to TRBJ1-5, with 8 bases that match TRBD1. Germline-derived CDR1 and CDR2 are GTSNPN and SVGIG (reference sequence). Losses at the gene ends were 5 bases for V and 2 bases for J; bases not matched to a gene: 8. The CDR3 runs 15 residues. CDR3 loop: CAWDRGPVGNQPQHF. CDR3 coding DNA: TGTGCCTGGGACAGGGGTCCAGTGGGCAATCAGCCCCAGCATTTT.

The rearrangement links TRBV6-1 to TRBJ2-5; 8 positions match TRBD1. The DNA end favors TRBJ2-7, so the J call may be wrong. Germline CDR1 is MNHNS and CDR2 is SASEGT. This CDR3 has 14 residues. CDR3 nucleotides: TGTGCCAGCAGTTTGGACAGGGCCTCCTACGAGCAGTACTTC. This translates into CASSLDRASYEQYF.

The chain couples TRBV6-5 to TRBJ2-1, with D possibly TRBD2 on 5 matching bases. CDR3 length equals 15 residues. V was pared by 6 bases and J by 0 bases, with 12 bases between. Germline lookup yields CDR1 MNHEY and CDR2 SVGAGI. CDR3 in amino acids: CASSLAFSSYNEQFF. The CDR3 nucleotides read TGTGCCAGCAGCTTAGCGTTTAGCTCCTACAATGAGCAGTTCTTC.

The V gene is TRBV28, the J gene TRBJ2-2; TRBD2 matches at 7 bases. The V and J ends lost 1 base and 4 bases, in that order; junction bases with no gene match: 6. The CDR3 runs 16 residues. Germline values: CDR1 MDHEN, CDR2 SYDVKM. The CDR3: CASSLYWSGGTGELFF. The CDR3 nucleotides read TGTGCCAGCAGTTTATACTGGTCGGGGGGCACCGGGGAGCTGTTTTTT.

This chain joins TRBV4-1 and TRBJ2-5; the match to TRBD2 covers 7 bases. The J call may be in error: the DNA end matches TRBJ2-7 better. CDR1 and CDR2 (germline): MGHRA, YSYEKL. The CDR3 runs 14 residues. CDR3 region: CASSQAGLSYEQYF. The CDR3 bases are TGCGCCAGCAGCCAGGCGGGACTATCCTACGAGCAGTACTTC.

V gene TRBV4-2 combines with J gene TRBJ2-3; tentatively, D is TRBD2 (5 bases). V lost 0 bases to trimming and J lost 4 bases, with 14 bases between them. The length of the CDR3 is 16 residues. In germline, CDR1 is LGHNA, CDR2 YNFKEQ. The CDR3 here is CASSQERAVAPDTQYF. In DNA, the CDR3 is TGTGCCAGCAGCCAAGAGAGGGCGGTTGCGCCAGATACGCAGTATTTT.

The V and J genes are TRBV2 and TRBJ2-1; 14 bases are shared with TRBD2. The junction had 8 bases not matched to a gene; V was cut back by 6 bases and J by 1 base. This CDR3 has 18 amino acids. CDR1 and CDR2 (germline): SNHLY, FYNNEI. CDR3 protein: CASSGTSGSFRSYNEQFF. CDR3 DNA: TGTGCCAGCAGCGGGACTAGCGGGAGTTTTAGGTCCTACAATGAGCAGTTCTTC.

The CDR3 sequence is CASSLVQGSGANVLTF. In nucleotides, the CDR3 is TGTGCCAGCAGCTTAGTACAGGGCTCTGGGGCCAACGTCCTGACTTTC. V gene TRBV11-2 combines with J gene TRBJ2-6, with a possible D match to TRBD1 (6 bases). The CDR3 totals 16 residues. The germline V and J ends were trimmed by 1 base and 0 bases, with 7 bases remaining between them. Germline loops: CDR1 SGHAT, CDR2 FQNNGV.

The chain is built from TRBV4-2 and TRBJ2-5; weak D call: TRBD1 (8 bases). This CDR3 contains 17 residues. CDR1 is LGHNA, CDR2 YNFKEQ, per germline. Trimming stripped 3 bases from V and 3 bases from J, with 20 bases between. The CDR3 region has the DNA TGTGCCAGCAGCCATGGTGGACAGGGAGGGTGGGAAGAGACCCAGTACTTC. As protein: CASSHGGQGGWEETQYF.

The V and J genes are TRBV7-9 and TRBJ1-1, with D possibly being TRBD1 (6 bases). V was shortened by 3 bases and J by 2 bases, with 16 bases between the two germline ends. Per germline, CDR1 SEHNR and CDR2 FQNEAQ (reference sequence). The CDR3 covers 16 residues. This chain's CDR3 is CASSFLRGGPNTEAFF. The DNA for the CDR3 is TGTGCCAGCAGCTTTCTAAGGGGGGGCCCAAACACTGAAGCTTTCTTT.

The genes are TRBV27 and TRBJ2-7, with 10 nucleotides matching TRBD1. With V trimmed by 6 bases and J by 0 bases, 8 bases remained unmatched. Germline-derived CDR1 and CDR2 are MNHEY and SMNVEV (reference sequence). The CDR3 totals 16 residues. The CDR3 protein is CASSRRTGGDSYEQYF. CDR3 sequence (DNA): TGTGCCAGCAGCCGTCGGACAGGGGGTGACTCCTACGAGCAGTACTTC.

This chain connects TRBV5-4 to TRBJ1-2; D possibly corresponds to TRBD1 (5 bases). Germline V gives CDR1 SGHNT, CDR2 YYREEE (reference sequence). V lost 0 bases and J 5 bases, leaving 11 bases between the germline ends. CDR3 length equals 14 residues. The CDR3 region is CASSLVAGTYGYTF. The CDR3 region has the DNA TGTGCCAGCAGCTTGGTGGCAGGGACTTATGGCTACACCTTC. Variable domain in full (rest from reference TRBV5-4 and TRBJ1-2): ETGVTQSPTHLIKTRGQQVTLRCSSQSGHNTVSWYQQALGQGPQFIFQYYREEENGRGNFPPRFSGLQFPNYSSELNVNALELDDSALYLCASSLVAGTYGYTFGSGTRLTVV.

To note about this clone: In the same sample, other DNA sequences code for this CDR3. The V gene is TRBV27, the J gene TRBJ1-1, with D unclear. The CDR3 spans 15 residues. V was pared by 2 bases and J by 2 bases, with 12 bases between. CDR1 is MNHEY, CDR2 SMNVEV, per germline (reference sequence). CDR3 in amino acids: CASSLRGGPNTEAFF. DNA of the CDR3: TGTGCCAGCAGTTTACGGGGAGGCCCTAACACTGAAGCTTTCTTT.

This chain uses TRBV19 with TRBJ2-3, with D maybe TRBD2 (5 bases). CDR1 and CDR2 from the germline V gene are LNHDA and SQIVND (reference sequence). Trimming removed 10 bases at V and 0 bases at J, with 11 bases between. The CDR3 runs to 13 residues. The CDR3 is CATSRASTDTQYF. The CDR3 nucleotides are TGTGCCACCTCGAGGGCCAGCACAGATACGCAGTATTTT.

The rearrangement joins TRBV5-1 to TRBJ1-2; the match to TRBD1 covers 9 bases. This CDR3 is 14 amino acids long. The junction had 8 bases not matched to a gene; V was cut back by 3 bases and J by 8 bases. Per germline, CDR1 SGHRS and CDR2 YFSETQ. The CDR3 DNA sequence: TGCGCCAGCAGCTACCTAGTTACAGGGGGCGGCTACACCTTC. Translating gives CASSYLVTGGGYTF.

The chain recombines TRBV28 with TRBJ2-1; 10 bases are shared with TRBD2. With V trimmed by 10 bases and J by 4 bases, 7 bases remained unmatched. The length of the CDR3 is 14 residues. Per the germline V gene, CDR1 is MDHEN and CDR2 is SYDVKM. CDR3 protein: CATWLAGAYNEQFF. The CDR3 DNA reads TGTGCCACCTGGCTAGCGGGGGCATACAATGAGCAGTTCTTC.

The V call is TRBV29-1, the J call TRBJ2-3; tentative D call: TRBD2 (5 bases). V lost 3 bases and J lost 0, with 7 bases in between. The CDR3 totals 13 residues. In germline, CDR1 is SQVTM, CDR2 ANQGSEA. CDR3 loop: CSVEGRSTDTQYF. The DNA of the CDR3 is TGCAGCGTTGAGGGGAGAAGCACAGATACGCAGTATTTT.

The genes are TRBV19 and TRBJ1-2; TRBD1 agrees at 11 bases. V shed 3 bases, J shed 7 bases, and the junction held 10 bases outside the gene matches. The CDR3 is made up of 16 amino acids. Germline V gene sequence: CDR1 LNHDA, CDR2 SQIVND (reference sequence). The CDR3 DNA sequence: TGTGCCAGTAGTATCCAGTCGGGACAGGGGGTTGGTGGCTACACCTTC. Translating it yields CASSIQSGQGVGGYTF. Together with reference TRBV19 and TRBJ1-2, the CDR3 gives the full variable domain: DGGITQSPKYLFRKEGQNVTLSCEQNLNHDAMYWYRQDPGQGLRLIYYSQIVNDFQKGDIAEGYSVSREKKESFPLTVTSAQKNPTAFYLCASSIQSGQGVGGYTFGSGTRLTVV.

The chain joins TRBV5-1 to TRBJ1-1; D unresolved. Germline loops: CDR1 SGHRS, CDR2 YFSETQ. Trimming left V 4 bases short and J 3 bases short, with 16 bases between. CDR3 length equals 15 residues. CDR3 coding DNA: TGCGCCAGCAGCGCGACCGAGGCGGGAGACACTGAAGCTTTCTTT. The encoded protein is CASSATEAGDTEAFF.

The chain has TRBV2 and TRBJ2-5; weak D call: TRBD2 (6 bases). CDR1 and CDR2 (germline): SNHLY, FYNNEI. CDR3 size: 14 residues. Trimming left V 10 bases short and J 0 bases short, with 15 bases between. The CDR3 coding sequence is TGTGCCACTAGAGGAGGGAACCACCAAGAGACCCAGTACTTC. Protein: CATRGGNHQETQYF.

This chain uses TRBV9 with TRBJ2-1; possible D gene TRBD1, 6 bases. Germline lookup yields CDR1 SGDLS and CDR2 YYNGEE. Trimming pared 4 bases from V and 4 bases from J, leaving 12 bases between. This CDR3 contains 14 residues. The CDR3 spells CASSPRTEYNEQFF. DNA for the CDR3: TGTGCCAGCAGCCCAAGGACAGAATACAATGAGCAGTTCTTC.

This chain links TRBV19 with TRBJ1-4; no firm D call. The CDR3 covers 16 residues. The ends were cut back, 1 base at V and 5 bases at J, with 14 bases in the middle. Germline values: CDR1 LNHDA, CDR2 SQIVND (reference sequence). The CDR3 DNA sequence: TGTGCCAGTAGTATAGCACCCTATAGGCGGAATGAAAAACTGTTTTTT. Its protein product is CASSIAPYRRNEKLFF.

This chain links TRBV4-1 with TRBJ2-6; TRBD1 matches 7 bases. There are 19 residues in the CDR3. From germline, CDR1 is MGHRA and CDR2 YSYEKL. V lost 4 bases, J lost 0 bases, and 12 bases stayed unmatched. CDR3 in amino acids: CASSRPRGQFISGANVLTF. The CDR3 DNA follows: TGCGCCAGCAGCCGGCCTCGGGGACAGTTCATCTCTGGGGCCAACGTCCTGACTTTC.